The sequence of this T cell receptor (beta chain) was determined in a study of cytomegalovirus exposure and HLA in healthy donors. Generated by immunoSEQ multiplex PCR, the TCRdb table keeps only in-frame clones and is missing some. The repertoire has about 63,000 clones, 89% of them found once; the top ten carry 0.95% to 1.5%. This clone was detected only once. Its antigen remains unidentified. Overall study findings and caveats: Cytomegalovirus-associated status was assigned to some 160 TCR beta chains. As confirmed in vitro, three CMV-associated chains were specific for CMV antigens.

Sequenced sample: PBMCs. This TCR was recovered from a woman aged 18-29 years in good health and CMV-seronegative.

CDR3 protein: CASSLITSSDEQFF. The CDR3 nucleotides read TGTGCCAGCAGCTTGATTACTAGCAGCGATGAGCAGTTCTTC. The chain carries TRBV11-3 and TRBJ2-1; tentative D call: TRBD2 (6 bases). V was shortened by 3 bases and J by 8 bases, with 14 bases between the two germline ends. The CDR3 totals 14 residues. CDR1 and CDR2 (germline): SGHNT, YENEEA.